This T cell receptor (beta chain) derives from a study of shared clonotypes between healthy human individuals. Study-wide findings and caveats: Memory subsets had estimated richness that was generally smaller than that of naive subsets. Non-shared clonotypes had lower generation probabilities than those shared by all four donors.

CDR3 length: 15 residues. Germline V gene data show CDR1 as SGHRS and CDR2 as YFSETQ. The ends lost 3 bases at V and 0 bases at J; junction bases unmatched: 6. Genomic DNA from each subset was divided evenly over several immunoSEQ plates. Here immunoSEQ multiplex PCR was the method, and the copy in TCRdb shows in-frame clones only, minus some. The profile shows about 600,000 clones, roughly 97% of them singletons. Comment on this clone: What it recognizes is unknown.

The receptor was derived from a woman in her thirties in good health. Sequencing was done on a sample of naive CD4+ T cells sorted from blood. Indicated subset: CD45RA+ positively selected. The chain joins TRBV5-1 to TRBJ2-7, with TRBD1 identical over 7 bases. The CDR3 bases are TGCGCCAGCAGCTCCCGGGACAGAAGCTCCTACGAGCAGTACTTC. Encoded protein: CASSSRDRSSYEQYF.